This entry lists 10 T cell receptor beta chains sequenced from one sample in a study of control samples from healthy donors and cancer patients. Here immunoSEQ multiplex PCR was the method, and the copy in TCRdb shows in-frame clones only, minus some. Here the sample spans 250,000 to 300,000 clones, roughly 80% being singletons. The source material was PBMCs. The origin of the receptors is a woman aged 55-69 years with lung cancer.

This rearrangement joins TRBV6-6 to TRBJ2-1; 7 nucleotides match TRBD2. The CDR3 sequence is 16 residues long. Germline values: CDR1 MNHNY, CDR2 SVGAGI (reference sequence). Trimming removed 6 bases from V and 1 base from J; junction bases left unmatched: 9. CDR3 nucleotides: TGTGCCAGCAGAGGTAGCGGGTCTTCTTCCTACAATGAGCAGTTCTTC. It codes for CASRGSGSSSYNEQFF.

The gene calls are TRBV20-1 and TRBJ1-2, with TRBD1 identical over 10 bases. CDR3 length: 14 residues. Germline V gene sequence: CDR1 DFQATT, CDR2 SNEGSKA (reference sequence). J gave up 7 bases and V 3 bases, and 8 bases lay outside the gene matches. CDR3 nucleotides: TGCAGTGCTAGTTTGCGCGGGACAGGGGTTGGCTACACCTTC. It translates to CSASLRGTGVGYTF.

J is TRBJ2-5 and V is TRBV24-1; 8 positions match TRBD2. Germline V gene lookup returns CDR1 KGHDR and CDR2 SFDVKD. Trimming at V came to 5 bases and at J to 2 bases, leaving 9 bases not matched to a gene. The CDR3 extends over 16 amino acids. This CDR3 reads CATSGASGRPQETQYF. CDR3 bases: TGTGCCACCAGTGGGGCGAGCGGGAGACCTCAAGAGACCCAGTACTTC.

The V call is TRBV15, the J call TRBJ1-3, with D unresolved. V was cut by 3 bases and J by 1 base, with 10 bases left in between. The CDR3 runs 15 residues. Germline V gene lookup returns CDR1 LNHNV and CDR2 YYDKDF (reference sequence). CDR3 amino acids: CATSRGGRSGNTIYF. CDR3 DNA: TGTGCCACCAGCAGGGGAGGGAGATCTGGAAACACCATATATTTT.

This chain uses TRBV2 with TRBJ2-7; 12 positions agree with TRBD2. Germline V gives CDR1 SNHLY, CDR2 FYNNEI. This CDR3 is 16 amino acids long. Losses at the gene ends were 4 bases for V and 2 bases for J; bases not matched to a gene: 6. CDR3 in amino acids: CASSATSGRSTYEQYF. In DNA form, the CDR3 reads TGTGCCAGCAGTGCAACTAGCGGGAGGTCGACCTACGAGCAGTACTTC.

The V gene is TRBV5-6, the J gene TRBJ2-4, with D perhaps matching TRBD1 or TRBD2 (5 bases each). The CDR3 consists of 14 residues. V was cut by 3 bases and J by 1 base, with 8 bases left in between. Germline lookup yields CDR1 SGHDT and CDR2 YYEEEE. This CDR3 is CASSSGSAKNIQYF. The CDR3 DNA reads TGTGCCAGCAGCTCAGGGAGCGCCAAAAACATTCAGTACTTC.

The sample holds a few counts of this clone. The rearrangement uses TRBV6-5 and TRBJ1-1, with 8 positions matching TRBD1. CDR1 is MNHEY and CDR2 is SVGAGI in the germline V gene. This CDR3 contains 12 residues. J was trimmed by 7 bases and V by 5 bases; bases with no gene match: 3. DNA for the CDR3: TGTGCCAGCAGTCGGACAGGGTTTGAAGCTTTCTTT. Translating it yields CASSRTGFEAFF.

This chain joins TRBV25-1 and TRBJ2-1, with TRBD2 matching over 8 bases. Germline loops: CDR1 MGHDK, CDR2 SYGVNS. This CDR3 has 16 amino acids. J lost 7 bases, V lost 8 bases, and 16 bases had no gene match. The CDR3 loop reads CASEETGGRFSNEQFF. The CDR3, as DNA: TGTGCCAGCGAGGAAACGGGGGGGCGGTTCAGTAATGAGCAGTTCTTC.

The chain uses TRBV2 and TRBJ2-7; tentative D call: TRBD2 (5 bases). Germline-derived CDR1 and CDR2 are SNHLY and FYNNEI. This CDR3 has 14 amino acids. V was trimmed by 8 bases and J by 3 bases, leaving 17 bases between them. In DNA form, the CDR3 reads TGTGCCAGCGTAGGCGGGCAGATTGGCTACGAGCAGTACTTC. Encoded protein: CASVGGQIGYEQYF.

V usage is TRBV15 and J usage is TRBJ2-1; the D is unclear. Trimming took 0 bases from V and 8 from J, leaving 14 bases between them. The CDR3 is 15 amino acids. From germline, CDR1 is LNHNV and CDR2 YYDKDF (reference sequence). DNA for the CDR3: TGTGCCACCAGCAGAGATCCAACACTGGACCATGAGCAGTTCTTC. Translating gives CATSRDPTLDHEQFF.